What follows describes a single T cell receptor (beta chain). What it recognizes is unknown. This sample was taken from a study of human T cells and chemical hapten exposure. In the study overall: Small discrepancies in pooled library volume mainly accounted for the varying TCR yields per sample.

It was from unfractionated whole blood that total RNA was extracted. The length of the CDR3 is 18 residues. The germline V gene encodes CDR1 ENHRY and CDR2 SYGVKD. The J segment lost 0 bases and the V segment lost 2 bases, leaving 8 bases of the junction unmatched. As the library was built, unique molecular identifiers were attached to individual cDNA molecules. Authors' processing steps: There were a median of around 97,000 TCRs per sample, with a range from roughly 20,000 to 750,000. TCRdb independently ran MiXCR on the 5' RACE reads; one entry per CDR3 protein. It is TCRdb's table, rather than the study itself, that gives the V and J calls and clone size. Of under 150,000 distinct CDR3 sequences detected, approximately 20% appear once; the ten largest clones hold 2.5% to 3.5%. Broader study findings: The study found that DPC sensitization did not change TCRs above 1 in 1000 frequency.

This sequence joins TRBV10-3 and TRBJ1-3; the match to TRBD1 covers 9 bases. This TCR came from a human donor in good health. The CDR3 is CAISENMGQGASGNTIYF. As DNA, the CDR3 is TGTGCCATCAGTGAGAACATGGGACAGGGAGCCTCTGGAAACACCATATATTTT.